This T cell receptor beta chain originates from a study of T cell clones after liver transplantation. Study results and caveats: Post-transplant time points were not standardized, so conclusions are preliminary.

This clone was observed a single time. What it binds is unknown. Unstimulated PBMCs were sorted into CD3+CD4+ and CD3+CD8+ populations. Assay used: immunoSEQ multiplex PCR; TCRdb lists only in-frame clones, some missing. The data show about 76,000 clones, with approximately 87% seen just once and 2.5% to 3% held by the top ten. The V and J ends lost 6 bases and 0 bases respectively, with 9 bases between them. CDR3 length equals 13 residues. Germline V gene lookup returns CDR1 MNHEY and CDR2 SVGAGI. This chain connects TRBV6-5 to TRBJ2-7; D is ambiguous. The sample here was CD4+ T cells from blood, taken at the 22-month timepoint. The receptor was derived from a human patient who received a liver transplant. Part of the T cells may come from the graft donor. The CDR3 here is CASRARNSYEQYF. DNA for the CDR3: TGTGCCAGCAGGGCTCGGAACTCCTACGAGCAGTACTTC.